This T cell receptor (beta chain) stems from a study of cytomegalovirus exposure and HLA in healthy donors. General study points: Many donors carried some public TCRs, although rarity characterized most TCR sequences. First-cohort TCR clusters were later found to tend to co-occur in the approximately 120 validation repertoires. Cytomegalovirus association was assigned to approximately 160 TCR beta chains.

Separation from the approximately 660-subject first cohort characterized the roughly 130-subject validation cohort, to which the donors belonged. The CDR3 spans 16 residues. Looked up from germline, CDR1 is MNHNY and CDR2 is SVGAGI (reference sequence). Trimming removed 2 bases at V and 0 bases at J, with 10 bases between. TCRdb's table, derived via immunoSEQ multiplex PCR, lists solely in-frame clones and lacks some. This sample yields about 160,000 clones, of which approximately 86% are seen a single time; under 2.5% belongs to the top ten. Points on this clone: Its specificity is unknown.

The sample taken for sequencing was PBMCs. The rearrangement joins TRBV6-6 to TRBJ2-2; D may be TRBD2 (6 bases). This receptor was identified in a man aged 30 to 45 in good health and CMV-seropositive. The CDR3 reads CASSYRGTPNTGELFF. The CDR3 DNA is TGTGCCAGCAGTTACCGTGGGACTCCGAACACCGGGGAGCTGTTTTTT.